Following are 10 T cell receptor beta chains from one sample sequenced in a study of vaccination and CD4 T cells after COVID-19. Sample treatment: approximately nine-day PBMC culture with coronavirus spike peptide pools or control peptides (ViraFEST assay). At the Johns Hopkins FTIC core, DNA taken from cultured CD4+ T cells was sequenced by way of the Oncomine TCR Beta short-read assay. In TCRdb, the PCR reads were re-called with MiXCR into one record per CDR3 protein. The table records about 14,000 distinct CDR3 sequences, 48% of them present only once. No antigens are known for them. What was sequenced was CD4+ T cells from blood, cultured in vitro. These receptors were taken from a human donor who had recovered from COVID-19.

This clonotype was detected only a few times. This chain joins TRBV28 and TRBJ1-5; TRBD1 might be the D (6 bases). Germline V CDR1 and CDR2: MDHEN, SYDVKM. The ends were cut back, 6 bases at V and 6 bases at J, with 21 bases in the middle. The CDR3 sequence is 16 residues long. The CDR3: CASSRLGGQGTQPQHF. DNA for the CDR3: TGTGCCAGCAGCCGACTGGGGGGGCAGGGAACTCAGCCCCAGCATTTT.

The rearrangement links TRBV7-9 to TRBJ2-7; the match to TRBD1 covers 12 bases. CDR3 length: 16 residues. V lost 0 bases and J lost 9; bases outside the gene matches: 9. CDR1 is SEHNR and CDR2 is FQNEAQ in the germline V gene (reference sequence). The CDR3 loop reads CASSLAAGTGGFPQYF. The CDR3 DNA follows: TGTGCCAGCAGCTTAGCAGCCGGGACAGGGGGCTTTCCGCAGTACTTC. Complete variable domain (other parts from reference TRBV7-9 and TRBJ2-7): DTGVSQNPRHKITKRGQNVTFRCDPISEHNRLYWYRQTLGQGPEFLTYFQNEAQLEKSRLLSDRFSAERPKGSFSTLEIQRTEQGDSAMYLCASSLAAGTGGFPQYFGPGTRLTVT.

The rearrangement joins TRBV11-2 to TRBJ2-7; TRBD2 aligns across 10 bases. The CDR3 is 16 amino acids. The germline V gene has CDR1 SGHAT and CDR2 FQNNGV. Trimming removed 2 bases from V and 4 bases from J; junction bases left unmatched: 8. DNA of the CDR3: TGTGCCAGCAGCTTATCAGCTAGCGGGAGAGGATACGAGCAGTACTTC. It yields the protein CASSLSASGRGYEQYF.

The V call is TRBV6-1, the J call TRBJ2-1; 9 nucleotides agree with TRBD2. This CDR3 is 13 amino acids long. CDR1 and CDR2 from the germline V gene are MNHNS and SASEGT. Trimming at V came to 5 bases and at J to 6 bases, leaving 2 bases not matched to a gene. The CDR3: CASSKTSGNEQFF. The CDR3, as DNA: TGTGCCAGCAGTAAGACTAGCGGCAATGAGCAGTTCTTC.

The table lists this clonotype with a few counts. V gene TRBV7-9 combines with J gene TRBJ1-1, with 7 positions matching TRBD1. Trimming at V came to 6 bases and at J to 6 bases, leaving 7 bases not matched to a gene. The CDR3 is 13 amino acids. Germline CDR1 is SEHNR and CDR2 is FQNEAQ (reference sequence). The CDR3 loop reads CASSFTGDAEAFF. DNA for the CDR3: TGTGCCAGCAGTTTCACAGGGGACGCTGAAGCTTTCTTT.

The CDR3 is CASSPLGGRGEQYF. As DNA, the CDR3 is TGTGCCAGCAGCCCACTAGGGGGCCGAGGCGAGCAGTACTTC. The gene calls are TRBV11-3 and TRBJ2-7; 7 bases line up with TRBD1. V lost 5 bases to trimming and J lost 6 bases; unmatched junction nucleotides: 10. The length of the CDR3 is 14 residues. Germline V gene sequence: CDR1 SGHNT, CDR2 YENEEA. The full variable domain, with the rest looked up from reference TRBV11-3 and TRBJ2-7, is EAGVVQSPRYKIIEKKQPVAFWCNPISGHNTLYWYLQNLGQGPELLIRYENEEAVDDSQLPKDRFSAERLKGVDSTLKIQPAELGDSAVYLCASSPLGGRGEQYFGPGTRLTVT.

The chain joins TRBV15 to TRBJ1-5; D is unclear. Per the germline V gene, CDR1 is LNHNV and CDR2 is YYDKDF (reference sequence). This CDR3 contains 14 residues. V lost 1 base, J lost 3 bases, and 7 bases lay in between. The CDR3 sequence: CATSRGPFNQPQHF. For the CDR3, the DNA is TGTGCCACCAGCAGAGGACCGTTCAATCAGCCCCAGCATTTT.

The table lists this clonotype with a count of one. The rearrangement joins TRBV7-2 to TRBJ2-5; TRBD2 matches at 9 bases. The CDR3 covers 14 residues. Germline V gives CDR1 SGHTA, CDR2 FQGNSA. Trimming took 5 bases from V and 5 from J; bases not matched to a gene: 6. CDR3 coding DNA: TGTGCCAGCAGCCCCCGTGGACTAGCGGAGACCCAGTACTTC. It is translated as CASSPRGLAETQYF.

The chain couples TRBV7-2 to TRBJ2-3; D remains ambiguous. The CDR3 consists of 13 residues. Germline CDR1 reads SGHTA; CDR2 reads FQGNSA. The V gene lost 5 bases and the J gene lost 4 bases, with 10 bases spanning the gap. The CDR3 DNA reads TGTGCCAGCAGCCTACCGGCCGCAGATACGCAGTATTTT. Translation gives CASSLPAADTQYF.

The V and J genes are TRBV28 and TRBJ2-7; 7 bases map to TRBD2. Looked up from germline, CDR1 is MDHEN and CDR2 is SYDVKM. This CDR3 has 12 amino acids. The trim removed 6 bases at V and 8 bases at J, leaving 7 bases unmatched. CDR3 sequence: CASSPPGGKQYF. The DNA of the CDR3 is TGTGCCAGCAGCCCGCCCGGGGGGAAGCAGTACTTC.